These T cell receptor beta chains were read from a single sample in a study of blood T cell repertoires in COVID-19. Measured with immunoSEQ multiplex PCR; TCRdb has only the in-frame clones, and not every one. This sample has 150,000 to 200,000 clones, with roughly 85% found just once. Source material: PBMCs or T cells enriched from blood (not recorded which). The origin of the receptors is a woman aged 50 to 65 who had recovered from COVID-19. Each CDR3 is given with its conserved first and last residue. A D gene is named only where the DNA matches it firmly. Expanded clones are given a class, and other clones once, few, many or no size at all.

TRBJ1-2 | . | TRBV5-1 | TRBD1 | CASSGGQGANYGYTF | TGCGCCAGCAGCGGGGGACAGGGAGCTAACTATGGCTACACCTTC
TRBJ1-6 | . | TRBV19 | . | CASRRSLGDYNSPLHF | TGTGCCAGTAGACGTAGTTTGGGAGACTATAATTCACCCCTCCACTTT
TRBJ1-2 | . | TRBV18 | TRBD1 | CASSPGQGYNYGYTF | TGTGCCAGCTCACCCGGACAGGGGTATAACTATGGCTACACCTTC
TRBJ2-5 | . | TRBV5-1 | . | CASSLVAGFGETQYF | TGCGCCAGCAGCTTGGTTGCGGGGTTTGGCGAGACCCAGTACTTC
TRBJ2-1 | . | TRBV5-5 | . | CASSLGLGELRQFF | TGTGCCAGCAGCTTGGGGCTGGGAGAATTGCGGCAGTTCTTC
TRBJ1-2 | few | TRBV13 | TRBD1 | CASSLTGDEYNYGYTF | TGTGCCAGCAGCTTGACAGGGGACGAGTATAACTATGGCTACACCTTC
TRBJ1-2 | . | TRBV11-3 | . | CASSPGGGYGYTF | TGTGCCAGCAGCCCCGGGGGGGGGTATGGCTACACCTTC
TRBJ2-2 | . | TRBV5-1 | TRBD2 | CASSLAAGVNTGELFF | TGCGCCAGCAGCTTGGCAGCGGGGGTGAACACCGGGGAGCTGTTTTTT
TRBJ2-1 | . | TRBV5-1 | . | CASSFNNEQFF | TGCGCCAGCAGCTTCAACAATGAGCAGTTCTTC
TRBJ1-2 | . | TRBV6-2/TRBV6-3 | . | CASSPRGFWGYTF | TGTGCCAGCAGTCCCAGGGGTTTCTGGGGCTACACCTTC
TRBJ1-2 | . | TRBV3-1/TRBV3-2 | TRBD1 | CASSQGTGAVNSGYTF | TGTGCCAGCAGCCAAGGAACAGGGGCGGTGAACTCGGGCTACACCTTC
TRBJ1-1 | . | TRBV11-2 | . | CASLGGRTGNTEAFF | TGTGCCAGCCTTGGAGGGCGTACGGGGAACACTGAAGCTTTCTTT
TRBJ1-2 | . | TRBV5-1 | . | CASSSDNYYGYTF | TGCGCCAGCAGCTCGGACAATTACTATGGCTACACCTTC
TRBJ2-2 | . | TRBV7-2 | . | CASSKGTQNTGELFF | TGTGCCAGCTCTAAGGGGACTCAGAACACCGGGGAGCTGTTTTTT
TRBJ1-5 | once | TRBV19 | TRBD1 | CATKSWTGPSNQPQHF | TGTGCCACCAAGTCATGGACAGGACCTTCGAATCAGCCCCAGCATTTT
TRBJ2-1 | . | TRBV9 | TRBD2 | CASNPSPGQGLRGAYNEQFF | TGTGCCAGCAACCCTTCCCCAGGGCAGGGTCTTCGGGGGGCCTACAATGAGCAGTTCTTC
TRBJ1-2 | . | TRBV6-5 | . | CASSYSSRGGYTF | TGTGCCAGCAGTTACTCGAGTAGGGGAGGCTACACCTTC
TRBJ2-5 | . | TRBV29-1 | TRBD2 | CSVEGQLLAGVVWVETQYF | TGCAGCGTTGAAGGCCAATTACTAGCGGGAGTCGTTTGGGTAGAGACCCAGTACTTC
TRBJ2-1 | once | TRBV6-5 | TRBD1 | CASSYSGTVSNEQFF | TGTGCCAGCAGTTACTCAGGGACAGTTTCCAATGAGCAGTTCTTC